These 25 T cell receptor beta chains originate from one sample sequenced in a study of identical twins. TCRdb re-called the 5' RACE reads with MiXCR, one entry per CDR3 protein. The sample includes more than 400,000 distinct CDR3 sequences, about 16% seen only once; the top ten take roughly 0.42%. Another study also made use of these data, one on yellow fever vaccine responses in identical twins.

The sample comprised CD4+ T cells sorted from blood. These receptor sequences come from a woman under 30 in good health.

The CDR3 DNA follows: TGTGCCAGCAGCTTAGTTGGTCCGGGACAGGGGAAAGAGACCCAGTACTTC. Its translation: CASSLVGPGQGKETQYF. This sequence joins TRBV7-9 and TRBJ2-5; TRBD1 agrees at 10 bases. The CDR3 covers 17 residues. V gave up 1 base and J gave up 3 bases; unmatched junction bases: 8. Germline CDR1 SEHNR, CDR2 FQNEAQ (reference sequence). The whole variable domain, remainder taken from reference TRBV7-9 and TRBJ2-5, is DTGVSQNPRHKITKRGQNVTFRCDPISEHNRLYWYRQTLGQGPEFLTYFQNEAQLEKSRLLSDRFSAERPKGSFSTLEIQRTEQGDSAMYLCASSLVGPGQGKETQYFGPGTRLLVL.

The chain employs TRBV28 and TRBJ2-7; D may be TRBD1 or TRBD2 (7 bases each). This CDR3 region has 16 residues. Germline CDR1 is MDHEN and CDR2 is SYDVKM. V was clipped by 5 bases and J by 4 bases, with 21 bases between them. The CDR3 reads CASSPQGGRGGYEQYV. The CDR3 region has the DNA TGTGCCAGCAGTCCCCAGGGGGGGCGAGGAGGGTACGAGCAGTACGTC.

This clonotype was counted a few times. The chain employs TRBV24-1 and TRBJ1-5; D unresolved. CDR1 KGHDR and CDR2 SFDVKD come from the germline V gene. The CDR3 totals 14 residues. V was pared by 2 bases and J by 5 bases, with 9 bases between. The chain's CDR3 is CATSDWARDQPQHF. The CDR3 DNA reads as TGTGCCACCAGTGATTGGGCCCGGGATCAGCCCCAGCATTTT.

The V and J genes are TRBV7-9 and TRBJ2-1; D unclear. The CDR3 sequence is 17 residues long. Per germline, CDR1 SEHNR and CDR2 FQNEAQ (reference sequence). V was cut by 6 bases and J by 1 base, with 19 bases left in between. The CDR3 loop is CASRNDRARASYNEQFF. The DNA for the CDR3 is TGTGCCAGCAGAAACGATCGGGCCCGGGCATCCTACAATGAGCAGTTCTTC. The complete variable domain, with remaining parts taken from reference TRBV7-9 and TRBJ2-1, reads DTGVSQNPRHKITKRGQNVTFRCDPISEHNRLYWYRQTLGQGPEFLTYFQNEAQLEKSRLLSDRFSAERPKGSFSTLEIQRTEQGDSAMYLCASRNDRARASYNEQFFGPGTRLTVL.

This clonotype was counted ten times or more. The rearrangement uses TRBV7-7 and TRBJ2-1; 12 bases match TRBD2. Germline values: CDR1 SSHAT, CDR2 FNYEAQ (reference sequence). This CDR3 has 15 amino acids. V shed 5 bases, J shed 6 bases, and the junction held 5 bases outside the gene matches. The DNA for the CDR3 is TGTGCCAGCAGCCAGACTAGCGGGAGCGGCAATGAGCAGTTCTTC. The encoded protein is CASSQTSGSGNEQFF. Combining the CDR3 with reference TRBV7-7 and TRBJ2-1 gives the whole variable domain GAGVSQSPRYKVTKRGQDVTLRCDPISSHATLYWYQQALGQGPEFLTYFNYEAQPDKSGLPSDRFSAERPEGSISTLTIQRTEQRDSAMYRCASSQTSGSGNEQFFGPGTRLTVL.

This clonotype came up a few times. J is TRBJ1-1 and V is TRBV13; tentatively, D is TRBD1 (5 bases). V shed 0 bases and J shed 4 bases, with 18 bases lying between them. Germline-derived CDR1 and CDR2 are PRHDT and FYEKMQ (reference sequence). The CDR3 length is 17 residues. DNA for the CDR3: TGTGCCAGCAGCTTAGGGGGGCCGGGCAAGGCGCGCACTGAAGCTTTCTTT. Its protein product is CASSLGGPGKARTEAFF.

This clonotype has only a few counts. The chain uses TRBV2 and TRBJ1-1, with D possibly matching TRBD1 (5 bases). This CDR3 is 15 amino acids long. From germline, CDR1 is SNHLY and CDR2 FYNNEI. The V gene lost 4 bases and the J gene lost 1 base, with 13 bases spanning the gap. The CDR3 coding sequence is TGTGCCAGCAGTGCACAGGAATCGCCGAACACTGAAGCTTTCTTT. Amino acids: CASSAQESPNTEAFF.

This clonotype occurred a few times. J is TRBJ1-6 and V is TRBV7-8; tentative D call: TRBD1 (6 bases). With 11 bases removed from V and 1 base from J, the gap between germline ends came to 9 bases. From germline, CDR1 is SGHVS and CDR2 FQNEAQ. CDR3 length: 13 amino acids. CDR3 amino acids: CAGQGSYNSPLHF. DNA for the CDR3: TGTGCCGGCCAGGGGTCCTATAATTCACCCCTCCACTTT. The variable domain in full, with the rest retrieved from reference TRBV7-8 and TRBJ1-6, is GAGVSQSPRYKVAKRGQDVALRCDPISGHVSLFWYQQALGQGPEFLTYFQNEAQLDKSGLPSDRFFAERPEGSVSTLKIQRTQQEDSAVYLCAGQGSYNSPLHFGNGTRLTVT.

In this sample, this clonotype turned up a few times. CDR3 sequence: CASSLAQGGEAFF. The CDR3 DNA sequence: TGTGCCAGCAGCTTAGCACAGGGGGGTGAAGCTTTCTTT. The chain combines TRBV7-9 with TRBJ1-1, with 8 bases fitting TRBD1. CDR1 is SEHNR and CDR2 is FQNEAQ in the germline V gene (reference sequence). The CDR3 contains 13 residues. V trimming: 0 bases; J trimming: 7 bases; junction bases outside the gene matches: 1.

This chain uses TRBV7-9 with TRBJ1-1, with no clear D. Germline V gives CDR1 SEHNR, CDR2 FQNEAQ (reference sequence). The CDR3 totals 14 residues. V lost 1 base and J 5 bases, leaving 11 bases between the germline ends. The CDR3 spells CASSLEAGGTEAFF. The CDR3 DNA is TGTGCCAGCAGCTTAGAGGCCGGAGGGACTGAAGCTTTCTTT. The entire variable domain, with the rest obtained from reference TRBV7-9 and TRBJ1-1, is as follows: DTGVSQNPRHKITKRGQNVTFRCDPISEHNRLYWYRQTLGQGPEFLTYFQNEAQLEKSRLLSDRFSAERPKGSFSTLEIQRTEQGDSAMYLCASSLEAGGTEAFFGQGTRLTVV.

The DNA of the CDR3 is TGCAGCGTGGTCGGGGACAGGGTTCAAACCGAGCAGTACTTC. Its protein product is CSVVGDRVQTEQYF. The V call is TRBV29-1, the J call TRBJ2-7; 9 nucleotides line up with TRBD1. The trim removed 6 bases at V and 6 bases at J, leaving 12 bases unmatched. The CDR3 covers 14 residues. Per the germline V gene, CDR1 is SQVTM and CDR2 is ANQGSEA.

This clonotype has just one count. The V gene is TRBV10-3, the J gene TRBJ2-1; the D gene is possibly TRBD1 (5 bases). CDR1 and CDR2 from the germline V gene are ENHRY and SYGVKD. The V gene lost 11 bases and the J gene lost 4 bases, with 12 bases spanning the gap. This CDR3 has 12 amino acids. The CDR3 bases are TGTGCCGCGCAGGGTCGATACAATGAGCAGTTCTTC. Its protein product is CAAQGRYNEQFF.

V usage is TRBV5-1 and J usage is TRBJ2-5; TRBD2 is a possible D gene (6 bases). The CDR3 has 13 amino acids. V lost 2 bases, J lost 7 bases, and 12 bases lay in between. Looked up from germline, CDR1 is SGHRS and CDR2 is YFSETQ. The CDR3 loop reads CASSFPGDGTQYF. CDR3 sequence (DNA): TGCGCCAGCAGCTTTCCGGGGGATGGGACCCAGTACTTC.

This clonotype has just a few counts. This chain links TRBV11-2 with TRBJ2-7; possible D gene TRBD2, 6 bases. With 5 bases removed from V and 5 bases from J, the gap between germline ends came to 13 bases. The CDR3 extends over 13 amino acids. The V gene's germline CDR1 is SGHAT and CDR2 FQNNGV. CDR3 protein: CASSHGWGDEQYV. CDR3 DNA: TGTGCCAGCAGCCACGGTTGGGGGGACGAGCAGTACGTC.

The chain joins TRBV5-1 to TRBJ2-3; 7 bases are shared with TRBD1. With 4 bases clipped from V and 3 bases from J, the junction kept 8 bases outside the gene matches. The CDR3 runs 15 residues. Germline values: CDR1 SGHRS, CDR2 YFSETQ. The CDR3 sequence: CASSADRWFTDTQYF. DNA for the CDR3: TGCGCCAGCAGCGCGGACAGGTGGTTTACAGATACGCAGTATTTT.

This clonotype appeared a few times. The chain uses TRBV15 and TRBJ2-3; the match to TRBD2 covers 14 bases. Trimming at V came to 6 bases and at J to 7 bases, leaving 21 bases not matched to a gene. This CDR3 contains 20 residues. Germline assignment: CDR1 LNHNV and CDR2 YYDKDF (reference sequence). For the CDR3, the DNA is TGTGCCACCAGGGCCCCCCCGGGACTAGCGGGAGATTTGTCTATCCATACGCAGTATTTT. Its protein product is CATRAPPGLAGDLSIHTQYF.

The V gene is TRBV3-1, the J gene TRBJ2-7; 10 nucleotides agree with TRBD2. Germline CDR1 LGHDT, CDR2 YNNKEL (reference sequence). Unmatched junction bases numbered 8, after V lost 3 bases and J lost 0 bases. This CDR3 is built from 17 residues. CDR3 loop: CASSQIYSGRSSYEQYF. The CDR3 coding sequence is TGTGCCAGCAGCCAGATATATAGCGGGAGGAGCTCCTACGAGCAGTACTTC.

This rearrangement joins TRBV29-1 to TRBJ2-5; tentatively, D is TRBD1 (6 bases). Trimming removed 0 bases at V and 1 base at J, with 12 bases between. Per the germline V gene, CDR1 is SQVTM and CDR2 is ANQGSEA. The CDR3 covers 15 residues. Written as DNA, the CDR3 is TGCAGCGTTGAAGAATATGGGGGCTTCCAAGAGACCCAGTACTTC. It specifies CSVEEYGGFQETQYF.

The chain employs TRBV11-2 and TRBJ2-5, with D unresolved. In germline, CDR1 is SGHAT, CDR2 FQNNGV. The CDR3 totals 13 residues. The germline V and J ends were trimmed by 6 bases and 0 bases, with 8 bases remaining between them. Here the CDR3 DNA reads TGTGCCAGCAGTCACGGTCACCAAGAGACCCAGTACTTC. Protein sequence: CASSHGHQETQYF.

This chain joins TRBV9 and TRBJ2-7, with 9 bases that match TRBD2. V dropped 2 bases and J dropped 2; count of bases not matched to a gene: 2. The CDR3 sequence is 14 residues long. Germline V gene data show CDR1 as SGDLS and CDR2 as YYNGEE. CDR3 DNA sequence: TGTGCCAGCAGCGTGGGACTAGCAGCCTACGAGCAGTACTTC. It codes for CASSVGLAAYEQYF.

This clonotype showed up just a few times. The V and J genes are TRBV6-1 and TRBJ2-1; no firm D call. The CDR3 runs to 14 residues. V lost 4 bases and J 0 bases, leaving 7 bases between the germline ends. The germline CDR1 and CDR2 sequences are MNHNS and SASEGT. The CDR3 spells CASSAAFSYNEQFF. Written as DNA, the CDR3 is TGTGCCAGCAGTGCCGCATTCTCCTACAATGAGCAGTTCTTC.

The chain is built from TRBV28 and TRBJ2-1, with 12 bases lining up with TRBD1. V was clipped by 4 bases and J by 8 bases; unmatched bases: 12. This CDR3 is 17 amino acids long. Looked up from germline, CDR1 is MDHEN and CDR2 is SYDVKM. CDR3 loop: CASSSEGDRGRVDEQFF. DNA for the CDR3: TGTGCCAGCAGTTCTGAAGGGGACAGGGGGCGCGTTGATGAGCAGTTCTTC.

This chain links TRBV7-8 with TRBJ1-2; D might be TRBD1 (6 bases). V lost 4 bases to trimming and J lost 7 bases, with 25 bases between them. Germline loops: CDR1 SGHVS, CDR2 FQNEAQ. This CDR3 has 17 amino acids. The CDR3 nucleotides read TGTGCCAGCAGCTCTCGCTCCAGGGGTTCGGTAACAGCTGGCTACACCTTC. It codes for CASSSRSRGSVTAGYTF.

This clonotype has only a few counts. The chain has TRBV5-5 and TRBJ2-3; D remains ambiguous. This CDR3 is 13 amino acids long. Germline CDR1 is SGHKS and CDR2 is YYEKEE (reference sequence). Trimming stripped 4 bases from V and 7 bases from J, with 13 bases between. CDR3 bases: TGTGCCAGCAGCGGACCCGGTACCAATACGCAGTATTTT. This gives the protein CASSGPGTNTQYF.

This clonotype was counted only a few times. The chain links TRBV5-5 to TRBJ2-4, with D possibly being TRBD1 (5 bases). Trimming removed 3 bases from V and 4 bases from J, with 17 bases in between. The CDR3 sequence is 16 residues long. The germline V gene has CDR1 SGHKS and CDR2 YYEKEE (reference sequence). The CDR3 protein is CASSSQGVLGKNIQYF. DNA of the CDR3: TGTGCCAGCAGCTCGCAAGGGGTACTGGGAAAAAACATTCAGTACTTC.